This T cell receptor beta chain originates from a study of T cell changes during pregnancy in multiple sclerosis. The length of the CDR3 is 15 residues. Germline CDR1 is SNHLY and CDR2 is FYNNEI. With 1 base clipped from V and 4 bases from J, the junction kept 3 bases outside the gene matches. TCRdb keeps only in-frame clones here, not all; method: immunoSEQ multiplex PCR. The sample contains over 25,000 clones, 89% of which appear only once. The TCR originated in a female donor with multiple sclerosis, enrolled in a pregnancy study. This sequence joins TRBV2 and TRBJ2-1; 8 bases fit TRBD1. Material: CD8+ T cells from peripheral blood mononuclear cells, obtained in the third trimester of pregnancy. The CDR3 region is CASSEEQGAYNEQFF. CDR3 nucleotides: TGTGCCAGCAGTGAAGAGCAGGGGGCTTACAATGAGCAGTTCTTC.